This T cell receptor (beta chain) was identified during a study of T cells after yellow fever vaccination. Across the study: Low-cell-number fractions underwent preparation using SMART-Seq v4 Ultra Low Input. General study results and limits: Researchers cautioned that FACS-sorted repertoires could harbor abundant clonotypes contaminating from the bulk population.

Germline CDR1 MNHEY, CDR2 SVGEGT. CDR3 length: 13 residues. V shed 6 bases and J 2 bases; nucleotides not matched to a gene: 4. From the 5' RACE reads, TCRdb called clonotypes with MiXCR, one entry per CDR3 protein. The sample records 500,000 to 650,000 distinct CDR3 sequences, approximately 13% being singletons. Worth noting for this clonotype: The antigen remains undetermined.

This material consisted of PBMCs, taken on the day of the yellow fever booster vaccination. The TCR originated in a man between 25 and 39 years old who received the YFV17D yellow fever vaccine. The V gene is TRBV6-2 or TRBV6-3, the J gene TRBJ2-7; 7 bases align to TRBD2. The CDR3 region is CASSHGLAYEQYF. The CDR3 region has the DNA TGTGCCAGCAGCCACGGACTAGCCTACGAGCAGTACTTC.